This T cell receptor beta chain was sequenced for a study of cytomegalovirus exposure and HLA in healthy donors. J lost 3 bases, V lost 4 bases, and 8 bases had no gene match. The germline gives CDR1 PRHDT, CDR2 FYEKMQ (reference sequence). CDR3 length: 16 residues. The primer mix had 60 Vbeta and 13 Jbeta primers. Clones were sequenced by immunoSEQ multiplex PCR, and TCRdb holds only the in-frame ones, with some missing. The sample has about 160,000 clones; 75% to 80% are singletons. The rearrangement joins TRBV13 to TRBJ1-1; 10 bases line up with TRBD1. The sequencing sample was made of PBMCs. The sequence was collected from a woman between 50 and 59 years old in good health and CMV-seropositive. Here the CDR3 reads CASSSRRQGADTEAFF. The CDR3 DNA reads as TGTGCCAGCAGCTCCCGCCGACAGGGGGCGGACACTGAAGCTTTCTTT.